This record concerns one T cell receptor (beta chain) sequence. No antigen is known for it. 13 Jbeta primers and 60 Vbeta primers were used for the PCR. The method was immunoSEQ multiplex PCR; TCRdb's version includes in-frame clones alone and lacks a portion of them. This table has approximately 100,000 clones, approximately 85% appearing once. Trimming removed 4 bases from V and 3 bases from J, with 16 bases in between. CDR3 length: 16 amino acids. Germline lookup yields CDR1 SNHLY and CDR2 FYNNEI. The entry originates in a study of cytomegalovirus exposure and HLA in healthy donors. Study observations and caveats: The study labeled more than 150 TCR beta chains cytomegalovirus-associated. The likely explanation for a cluster of highly shared sequence variants was sequencing artifact.

Donors were nominally healthy when sampled, though unrecorded immune exposures were likely. V and J are TRBV2 and TRBJ1-5; D ambiguous. Material for sequencing was PBMCs. The TCR comes from a man between 25 and 39 years old in good health and CMV-seronegative. The chain's CDR3 is CASSVRSRGFNQPQHF. The CDR3 region has the DNA TGTGCCAGCAGTGTCAGGAGCCGAGGGTTCAATCAGCCCCAGCATTTT.